This T cell receptor beta chain is from a study of technical replicates of blood from a few donors. The data were produced by immunoSEQ multiplex PCR, yet TCRdb's version contains in-frame clones alone and is incomplete. The table shows tens of thousands of clones, with around 89% occurring only once. Trimming stripped 11 bases from V and 4 bases from J, with 19 bases between. In germline, CDR1 is SNHLY, CDR2 FYNNEI. The CDR3 has 14 amino acids. The sample consisted of PBMCs. This receptor was taken from a human donor in good health. Some clones in this sample may be carry-over from other donors' samples. The chain joins TRBV2 to TRBJ2-3; a possible D gene is TRBD1 (5 bases). DNA of the CDR3: TGTGCCGGAACCCCCGGCCGCAGGGCAGATACGCAGTATTTT. Residues: CAGTPGRRADTQYF. Based on the CDR3 plus reference TRBV2 and TRBJ2-3, the full variable domain is EPEVTQTPSHQVTQMGQEVILRCVPISNHLYFYWYRQILGQKVEFLVSFYNNEISEKSEIFDDQFSVERPDGSNFTLKIRSTKLEDSAMYFCAGTPGRRADTQYFGPGTRLTVL.